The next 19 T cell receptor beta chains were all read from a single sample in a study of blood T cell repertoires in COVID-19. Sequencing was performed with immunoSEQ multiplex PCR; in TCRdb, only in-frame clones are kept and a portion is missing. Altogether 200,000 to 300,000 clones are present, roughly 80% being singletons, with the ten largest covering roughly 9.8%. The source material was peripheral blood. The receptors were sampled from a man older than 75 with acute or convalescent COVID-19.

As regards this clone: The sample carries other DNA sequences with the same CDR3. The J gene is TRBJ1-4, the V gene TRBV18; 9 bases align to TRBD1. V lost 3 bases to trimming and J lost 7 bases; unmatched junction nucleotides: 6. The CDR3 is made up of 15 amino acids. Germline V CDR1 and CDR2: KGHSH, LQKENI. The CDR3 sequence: CASSPNPGQGEKLFF. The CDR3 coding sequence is TGTGCCAGCTCACCGAATCCGGGACAGGGTGAAAAACTGTTTTTT.

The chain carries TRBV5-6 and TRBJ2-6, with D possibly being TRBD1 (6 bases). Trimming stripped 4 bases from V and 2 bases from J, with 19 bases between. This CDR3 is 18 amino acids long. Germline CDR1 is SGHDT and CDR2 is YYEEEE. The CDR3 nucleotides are TGTGCCAGCAGCAGGGGTGGATGGCAGGGGCCTGGGGCCAACGTCCTGACTTTC. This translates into CASSRGGWQGPGANVLTF.

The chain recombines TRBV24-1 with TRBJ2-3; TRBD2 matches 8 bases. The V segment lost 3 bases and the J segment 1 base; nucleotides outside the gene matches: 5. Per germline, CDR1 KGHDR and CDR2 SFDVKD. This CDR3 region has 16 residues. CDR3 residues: CATSDPSGPRTDTQYF. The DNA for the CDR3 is TGTGCCACCAGTGATCCTAGCGGGCCCCGCACAGATACGCAGTATTTT.

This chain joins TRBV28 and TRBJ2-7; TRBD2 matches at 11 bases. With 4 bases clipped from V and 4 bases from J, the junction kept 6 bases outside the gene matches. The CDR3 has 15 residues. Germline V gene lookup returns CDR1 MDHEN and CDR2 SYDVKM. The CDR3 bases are TGTGCCAGCAGTTCACTAGCGGGGGTAACGTACGAGCAGTACTTC. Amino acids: CASSSLAGVTYEQYF.

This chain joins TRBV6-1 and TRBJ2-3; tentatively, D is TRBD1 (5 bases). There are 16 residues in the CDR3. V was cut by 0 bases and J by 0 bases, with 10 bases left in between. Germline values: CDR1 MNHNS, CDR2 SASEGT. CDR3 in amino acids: CASSEAGVVSTDTQYF. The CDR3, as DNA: TGTGCCAGCAGTGAAGCAGGGGTGGTGAGCACAGATACGCAGTATTTT.

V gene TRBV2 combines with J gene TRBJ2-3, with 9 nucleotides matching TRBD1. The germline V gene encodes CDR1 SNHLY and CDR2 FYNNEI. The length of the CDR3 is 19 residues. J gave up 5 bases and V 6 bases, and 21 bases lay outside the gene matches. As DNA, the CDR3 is TGTGCCAGCAGGGGGGCCGGGACAGGGCTCGTCTTAGGAGGAGATACGCAGTATTTT. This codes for CASRGAGTGLVLGGDTQYF.

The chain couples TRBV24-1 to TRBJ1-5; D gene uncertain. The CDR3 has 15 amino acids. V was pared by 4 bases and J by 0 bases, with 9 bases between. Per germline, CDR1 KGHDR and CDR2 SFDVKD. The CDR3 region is CATSDPSYSNQPQHF. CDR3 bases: TGTGCCACCAGTGACCCCTCCTATAGCAATCAGCCCCAGCATTTT.

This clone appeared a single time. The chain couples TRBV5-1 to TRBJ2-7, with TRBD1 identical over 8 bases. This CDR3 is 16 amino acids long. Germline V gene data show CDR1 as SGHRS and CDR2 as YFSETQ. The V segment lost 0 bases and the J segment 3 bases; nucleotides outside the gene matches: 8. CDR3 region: CASSLAGGNLIYEQYF. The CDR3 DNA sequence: TGCGCCAGCAGCTTGGCAGGGGGCAACCTTATCTACGAGCAGTACTTC.

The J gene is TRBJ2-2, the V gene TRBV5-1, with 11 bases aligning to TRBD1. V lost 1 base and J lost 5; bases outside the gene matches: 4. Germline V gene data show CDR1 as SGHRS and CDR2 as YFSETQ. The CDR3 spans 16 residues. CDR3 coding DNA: TGCGCCAGCAGCTTGTTGGGACAGGGGGTAACCGGGGAGCTGTTTTTT. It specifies CASSLLGQGVTGELFF.

CDR3 nucleotides: TGTGCCAGCAGCCGAGAGCGTCAGAACTATGGCTACACCTTC. This codes for CASSRERQNYGYTF. V gene TRBV5-4 combines with J gene TRBJ1-2; D uncertain. This CDR3 contains 14 residues. V dropped 4 bases and J dropped 2 bases, with 12 bases sitting between them. The germline gives CDR1 SGHNT, CDR2 YYREEE (reference sequence).

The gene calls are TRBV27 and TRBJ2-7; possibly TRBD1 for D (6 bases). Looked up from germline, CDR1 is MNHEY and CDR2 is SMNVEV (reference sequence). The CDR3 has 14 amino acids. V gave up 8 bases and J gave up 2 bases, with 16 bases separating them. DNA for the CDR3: TGTGCCAGCTCGCTAAGGACAGTAGCCTACGAGCAGTACTTC. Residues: CASSLRTVAYEQYF.

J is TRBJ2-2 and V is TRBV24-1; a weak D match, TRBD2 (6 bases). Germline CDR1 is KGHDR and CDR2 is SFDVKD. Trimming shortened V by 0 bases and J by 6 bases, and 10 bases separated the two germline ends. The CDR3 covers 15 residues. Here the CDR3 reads CATSDLTGGAGELFF. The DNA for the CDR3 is TGTGCCACCAGTGATTTGACAGGAGGGGCCGGGGAGCTGTTTTTT.

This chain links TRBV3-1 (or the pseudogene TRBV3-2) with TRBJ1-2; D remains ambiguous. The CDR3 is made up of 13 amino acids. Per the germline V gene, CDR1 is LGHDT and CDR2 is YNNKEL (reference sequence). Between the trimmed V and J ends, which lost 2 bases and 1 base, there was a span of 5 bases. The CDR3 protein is CASSQTSNYGYTF. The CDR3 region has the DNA TGTGCCAGCAGCCAAACCAGTAACTATGGCTACACCTTC.

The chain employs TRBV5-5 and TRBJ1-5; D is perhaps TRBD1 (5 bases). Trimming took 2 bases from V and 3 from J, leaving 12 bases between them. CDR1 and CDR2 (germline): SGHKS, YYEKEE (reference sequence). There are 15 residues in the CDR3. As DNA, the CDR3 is TGTGCCAGCAGCTTATCGATAGGGGCCAATCAGCCCCAGCATTTT. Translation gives CASSLSIGANQPQHF.

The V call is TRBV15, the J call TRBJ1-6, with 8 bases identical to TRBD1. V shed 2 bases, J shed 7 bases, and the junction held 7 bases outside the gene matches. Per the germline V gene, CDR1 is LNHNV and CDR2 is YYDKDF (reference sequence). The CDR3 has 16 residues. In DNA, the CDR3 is TGTGCCACCAGCAGAACCCCGGGACAGGAGAATTCACCCCTCCACTTT. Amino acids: CATSRTPGQENSPLHF.

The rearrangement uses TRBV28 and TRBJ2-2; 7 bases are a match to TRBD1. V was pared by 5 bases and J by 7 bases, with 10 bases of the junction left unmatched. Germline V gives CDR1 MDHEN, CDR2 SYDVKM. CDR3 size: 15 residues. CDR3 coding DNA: TGTGCCAGCAGTACAAGACAGGGTCGAATCGGGGAGCTGTTTTTT. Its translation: CASSTRQGRIGELFF.

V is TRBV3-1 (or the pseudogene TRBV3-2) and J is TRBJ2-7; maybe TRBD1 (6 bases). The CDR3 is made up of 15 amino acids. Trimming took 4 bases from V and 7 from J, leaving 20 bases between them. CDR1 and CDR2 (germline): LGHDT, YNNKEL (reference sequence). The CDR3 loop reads CASSRSGESSSEQYF. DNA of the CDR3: TGTGCCAGCAGCCGGTCAGGGGAGAGCAGCAGTGAGCAGTACTTC.

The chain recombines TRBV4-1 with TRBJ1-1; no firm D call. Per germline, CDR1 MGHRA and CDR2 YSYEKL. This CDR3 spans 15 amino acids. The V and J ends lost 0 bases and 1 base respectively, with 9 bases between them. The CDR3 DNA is TGCGCCAGCAGCCAAGAAGATCGGGGGAACACTGAAGCTTTCTTT. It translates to CASSQEDRGNTEAFF.

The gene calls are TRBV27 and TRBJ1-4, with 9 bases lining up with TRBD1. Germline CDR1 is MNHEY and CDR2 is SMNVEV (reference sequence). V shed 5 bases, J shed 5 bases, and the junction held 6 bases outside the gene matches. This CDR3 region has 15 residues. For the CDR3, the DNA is TGTGCCAGCAGTCTACGGACAGGGGTAAATGAAAAACTGTTTTTT. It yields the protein CASSLRTGVNEKLFF.